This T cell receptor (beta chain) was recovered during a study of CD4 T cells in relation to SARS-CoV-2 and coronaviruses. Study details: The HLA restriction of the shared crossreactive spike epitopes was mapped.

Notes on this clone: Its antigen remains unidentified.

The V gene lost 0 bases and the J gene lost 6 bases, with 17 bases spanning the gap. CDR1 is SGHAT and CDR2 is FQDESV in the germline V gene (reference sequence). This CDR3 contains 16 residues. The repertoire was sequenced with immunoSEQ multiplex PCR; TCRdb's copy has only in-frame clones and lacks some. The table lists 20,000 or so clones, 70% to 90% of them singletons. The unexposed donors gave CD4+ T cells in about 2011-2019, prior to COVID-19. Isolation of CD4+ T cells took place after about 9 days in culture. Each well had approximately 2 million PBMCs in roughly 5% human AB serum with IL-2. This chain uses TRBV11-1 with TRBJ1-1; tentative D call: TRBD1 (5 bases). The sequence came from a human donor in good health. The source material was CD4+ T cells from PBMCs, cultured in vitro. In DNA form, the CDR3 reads TGTGCCAGCAGCTTAGCGGTCGGGTCGGGGGACGCTGAAGCTTTCTTT. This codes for CASSLAVGSGDAEAFF.